This T cell receptor (beta chain) was found in a study of beta chain features in type 1 diabetes listed by TCRdb under 2018. In the study overall: No differences in mean age, gender distribution, total cell number or subset yield were found between patients and healthy donors. Across all samples, almost 110 million sorted cells were examined, and cell number per subset correlated strongly with RNA yield. The study compared the TCRB repertoires of sorted circulating CD4+ T cell subsets in recently diagnosed type 1 diabetes patients with those in matched healthy donors. Regulatory and stem cell-like memory subsets were isolated from only 8 patients and about eight healthy donors, whereas naive and central memory subsets came from all 30 or so donors.

Notes on this clone: It lacks a known antigen. No clone much larger than this one lies a single base away; base qualities are absent.

A single peripheral blood draw of around 0.11 L on average was collected from each donor into heparinised tubes. Naive, central memory, regulatory and stem cell-like memory CD4+ T cells were sorted on a BD FACSAria II using a panel including CD45RO, CCR7, CD25, CD127, CD95 and CD27. Every sorted population had a purity above 95%. Right away, PBMCs were isolated by Lymphoprep density gradient centrifugation and were stained directly, with no culture step. So that batch effects would be minimized, each experiment stained and sorted samples in pairs, pairing one healthy donor with one patient. CDR3 length: 14 amino acids, cysteine to phenylalanine. Only CDR3 DNA is held: 42 bases, read in frame from base 1. V is trimmed back by 7 bases and J by 0 bases, and the junction contains 6 bases that no gene match accounts for. The germline V gene sets CDR1 to SGHAT and CDR2 to FQNNGV. Summary of the overall study and its limitations: Patients with type 1 diabetes made fewer insertions and deleted more nucleotides at VDJ recombination sites, implying thymic rearrangement abnormalities. Naive, central memory and regulatory TCRB repertoires appeared to be more alike among patients than among healthy donors. In all four CD4+ subsets, TCRB CDR3 length was moderately but significantly shorter in type 1 diabetes patients. Sequencing cDNA rather than genomic DNA could over-represent highly expressing activated cells, although activation and CD3 levels did not differ between groups. PCR may preferentially amplify shorter templates, but because patient and control samples were amplified and corrected together, any resulting skew would affect both groups equally. HLA sub-analyses involved small numbers of individuals, so any influence of HLA type on TCRB rearrangement remained unresolved.

All of the isolated RNA was reverse transcribed with the High Capacity cDNA Reverse Transcription Kit, so expressed TCRB transcripts were sequenced. Naive, central memory and regulatory T cell samples underwent deep immunoSEQ sequencing, averaging about 3.5 million total reads per sample. Sorted cells were lysed in RLT buffer, and RNA was extracted using DNase-treated RNeasy Micro or Mini kits according to cell number. Each cell subset was processed on its own to prevent cross-contamination, while patient and healthy donor samples were processed together. The immunoSEQ multiplex PCR was used to amplify TCRB sequences from cDNA, yielding 87-bp fragments that span the CDR3 region. Sequencing of the amplicons was performed on the Illumina HiSeq platform. Regarding the original processing steps: PCR bias was corrected computationally using synthetic template baselines, and reads within Hamming distance 2 were collapsed, with unmergeable singletons discarded. Reads were aligned to IMGT to assign V, D and J genes, CDR3 length, and insertions or deletions at six rearrangement sites. Within each subset, clonotype counts were normalized to sorted cell number, and only after that were true diversity and Gini coefficients computed with the tcR R package. The overlap coefficient, calculated on TCRB nucleotide sequences, was used to measure repertoire sharing. The clones in this table, taken by TCRdb from immuneACCESS, are in-frame only. Not every clone is retained; where verified, under half of the shortfall comes from an unresolved V gene, and the cause of the rest is unknown. V and J calls and clone size follow that table, whereas D and trimming were derived from the DNA. The sample table shows about 40,000 clones, and more than 40% are seen once. The ten largest make up roughly 0.7% of the sample.

Sequencing input: central memory CD4+ T cells from blood. This sequence was found in a woman between 18 and 29 years old in good health. The chain was built from TRBV11-2 and TRBJ2-7; 7 bases in the middle match TRBD1. Read as DNA, the sequence is TGTGCCAGCACGGCGACAGGGAGCTCCTACGAGCAGTACTTC. Its translation is CASTATGSSYEQYF.